Listed here are 29 T cell receptor beta chains from one sample, sequenced in a study of control samples from healthy donors and cancer patients. TCRdb's table, derived via immunoSEQ multiplex PCR, lists solely in-frame clones and lacks some. The sample shows about 100,000 clones, around 89% of them seen only once. The sequenced sample was blood. The receptors here all came from a man aged 30 to 45 in good health.

A word on this clone: Other nucleotide sequences in the sample specify the same CDR3. J is TRBJ1-5 and V is TRBV6-2 or TRBV6-3; 8 bases map to TRBD1. Germline assignment: CDR1 MNHEY and CDR2 SVGEGT. The CDR3 is 16 amino acids. Trimming cost V 2 bases and J 2 bases; bases outside gene matches: 5. The CDR3 is CASSYSQGAGNQPQHF. The CDR3 DNA reads as TGTGCCAGCAGTTACAGTCAGGGGGCGGGCAATCAGCCCCAGCATTTT.

The rearrangement joins TRBV19 to TRBJ2-5; 7 nucleotides match TRBD1. The CDR3 runs to 16 residues. V lost 4 bases to trimming and J lost 4 bases; unmatched junction nucleotides: 12. From germline, CDR1 is LNHDA and CDR2 SQIVND (reference sequence). CDR3 sequence reads: CASSKKGALGRETQYF. The DNA of the CDR3 is TGTGCCAGTAGTAAAAAGGGGGCGCTCGGCAGAGAGACCCAGTACTTC.

The chain couples TRBV27 to TRBJ1-1, with TRBD1 as a possible D gene (6 bases). Trimming pared 2 bases from V and 2 bases from J, leaving 18 bases between. The CDR3 extends over 17 amino acids. Looked up from germline, CDR1 is MNHEY and CDR2 is SMNVEV (reference sequence). CDR3 loop: CASSLSRGGRANTEAFF. DNA of the CDR3: TGTGCCAGCAGTTTAAGCAGGGGAGGACGGGCAAACACTGAAGCTTTCTTT.

The chain joins TRBV6-5 to TRBJ1-3, with TRBD1 matching over 7 bases. This CDR3 region has 15 residues. V lost 8 bases to trimming and J lost 2 bases; unmatched junction nucleotides: 9. Looked up from germline, CDR1 is MNHEY and CDR2 is SVGAGI. CDR3 nucleotides: TGTGCCAGCCAAAGGGGGCGGCTAGCTGGAAACACCATATATTTT. It specifies CASQRGRLAGNTIYF.

V usage is TRBV4-2 and J usage is TRBJ1-3, with D tentatively TRBD1 (6 bases). Germline CDR1 and CDR2: LGHNA and YNFKEQ. The length of the CDR3 is 15 residues. V lost 0 bases, J lost 4 bases, and 10 bases lay in between. This CDR3 is CASSQEGAGGNTIYF. The CDR3 DNA follows: TGTGCCAGCAGCCAAGAGGGGGCGGGGGGAAACACCATATATTTT.

This chain connects TRBV4-3 to TRBJ2-2; weak D call: TRBD2 (6 bases). The germline gives CDR1 LGHNA, CDR2 YSLEER. CDR3 length: 15 amino acids. Trimming left V 3 bases short and J 6 bases short, with 14 bases between. As DNA, the CDR3 is TGCGCCAGCAGCCAGTCAACGGGGGACCCCGGGGAGCTGTTTTTT. Translation gives CASSQSTGDPGELFF.

The J gene is TRBJ2-3, the V gene TRBV14; 9 bases line up with TRBD2. CDR3 length: 17 residues. The junction had 5 bases not matched to a gene; V was cut back by 0 bases and J by 1 base. CDR1 is SGHDN, CDR2 FVKESK, per germline. CDR3 loop: CASSQDRSGSGTDTQYF. The CDR3, as DNA: TGTGCCAGCAGCCAAGATCGTAGCGGGAGCGGCACAGATACGCAGTATTTT.

The rearrangement links TRBV11-2 to TRBJ1-3; 8 bases fit TRBD1. The junction had 12 bases not matched to a gene; V was cut back by 3 bases and J by 11 bases. The CDR3 has 15 residues. Germline loops: CDR1 SGHAT, CDR2 FQNNGV. CDR3 residues: CASSLARTGLYSIYF. The CDR3 DNA follows: TGTGCCAGCAGCTTGGCCAGGACAGGGCTTTACTCCATATATTTT.

The chain employs TRBV7-2 and TRBJ2-5; possible D gene TRBD1, 5 bases. Germline CDR1 and CDR2: SGHTA and FQGNSA. This CDR3 has 16 amino acids. V was shortened by 4 bases and J by 8 bases, with 23 bases between the two germline ends. DNA for the CDR3: TGTGCCAGCAGCTCAGGGTTTTCGGGCAGGGCGGAAACCCAGTACTTC. Protein product: CASSSGFSGRAETQYF.

The chain combines TRBV6-6 with TRBJ2-1; no clear D gene. V was pared by 6 bases and J by 6 bases, with 9 bases between. From germline, CDR1 is MNHNY and CDR2 SVGAGI (reference sequence). The CDR3 covers 12 residues. The CDR3 reads CASSRPSNEQFF. The CDR3 DNA is TGTGCCAGCAGCCGACCGAGCAATGAGCAGTTCTTC.

The chain couples TRBV5-8 to TRBJ2-2; D is perhaps TRBD2 (5 bases). This CDR3 spans 16 amino acids. Trimming cost V 2 bases and J 4 bases, with 15 bases left between them. Germline values: CDR1 SGHTS, CDR2 YDEGEE. The CDR3 DNA follows: TGTGCCAGCAGCTTAGGTCGACTTGCGGGCACCGGGGAGCTGTTTTTT. Its protein product is CASSLGRLAGTGELFF.

The V gene is TRBV19, the J gene TRBJ2-7, with 7 bases fitting TRBD2. This CDR3 is 14 amino acids long. V trimming: 7 bases; J trimming: 6 bases; junction bases outside the gene matches: 12. The germline gives CDR1 LNHDA, CDR2 SQIVND (reference sequence). The CDR3, as DNA: TGTGCCAGTATGGGAGCGGGATCCCTTACCGAGCAGTACTTC. Its translation is CASMGAGSLTEQYF. Full variable domain (outside the CDR3, taken from reference TRBV19 and TRBJ2-7): DGGITQSPKYLFRKEGQNVTLSCEQNLNHDAMYWYRQDPGQGLRLIYYSQIVNDFQKGDIAEGYSVSREKKESFPLTVTSAQKNPTAFYLCASMGAGSLTEQYFGPGTRLTVT.

The gene calls are TRBV15 and TRBJ2-1; D unresolved. V lost 0 bases, J lost 2 bases, and 5 bases lay in between. There are 14 residues in the CDR3. Germline loops: CDR1 LNHNV, CDR2 YYDKDF (reference sequence). CDR3 sequence (DNA): TGTGCCACCAGCAGAGAATCTACCTACAATGAGCAGTTCTTC. Protein sequence: CATSRESTYNEQFF. Complete variable domain (other parts from reference TRBV15 and TRBJ2-1): DAMVIQNPRYQVTQFGKPVTLSCSQTLNHNVMYWYQQKSSQAPKLLFHYYDKDFNNEADTPDNFQSRRPNTSFCFLDIRSPGLGDTAMYLCATSRESTYNEQFFGPGTRLTVL.

This sequence joins TRBV28 and TRBJ1-2; 8 bases agree with TRBD1. Per germline, CDR1 MDHEN and CDR2 SYDVKM. This CDR3 contains 16 residues. J gave up 7 bases and V 2 bases, and 12 bases lay outside the gene matches. The CDR3 DNA follows: TGTGCCAGCAGTTTACCAGGACAGGGTCTGACGGCTGGCTACACCTTC. Protein sequence: CASSLPGQGLTAGYTF.

The chain recombines TRBV5-1 with TRBJ2-6; 11 nucleotides line up with TRBD1. CDR3 length: 17 amino acids. V lost 8 bases and J lost 1; bases outside the gene matches: 8. Germline V gene sequence: CDR1 SGHRS, CDR2 YFSETQ. CDR3 DNA sequence: TGCGCCAGACTTCCGGGACAGGGGGTGTCTGGGGCCAACGTCCTGACTTTC. Its translation is CARLPGQGVSGANVLTF.

The chain links TRBV6-2 or TRBV6-3 to TRBJ1-2; D not resolved. CDR3 size: 13 residues. CDR1 and CDR2 (germline): MNHEY, SVGEGT. V lost 0 bases, J lost 10 bases, and 12 bases lay in between. The CDR3 coding sequence is TGTGCCAGCAGTTACTCGGTCGGGATTTTCTACACCTTC. As protein: CASSYSVGIFYTF.

CDR3 sequence (DNA): TGTGCCAGCAGTCACGGGGGTAAGCAGTTCTTC. It codes for CASSHGGKQFF. V is TRBV6-5 and J is TRBJ2-1, with a possible D match to TRBD2 (6 bases). The V and J ends lost 5 bases and 11 bases respectively, with 10 bases between them. This CDR3 spans 11 amino acids. Germline CDR1 MNHEY, CDR2 SVGAGI.

V and J are TRBV30 and TRBJ2-7; 9 nucleotides agree with TRBD2. The CDR3 sequence is 14 residues long. After removal of 0 bases from V and 7 bases from J, the junction contained 7 bases not matched to a gene. CDR1 and CDR2 from the germline V gene are GTSNPN and SVGIG (reference sequence). The CDR3 protein is CAWSVGGRAGEQYF. CDR3 in DNA: TGTGCCTGGAGTGTGGGCGGGAGGGCGGGGGAGCAGTACTTC.

The chain carries TRBV19 and TRBJ1-5; no clear D gene. Trimming took 10 bases from V and 1 from J, leaving 20 bases between them. There are 16 residues in the CDR3. Germline V lookup: CDR1 LNHDA, CDR2 SQIVND (reference sequence). DNA for the CDR3: TGTGCCACTACGGGAGACTTCTTGGGAAGCAATCAGCCCCAGCATTTT. It encodes CATTGDFLGSNQPQHF.

This chain uses TRBV6-1 with TRBJ1-2; no reliable D call. Germline CDR1 and CDR2: MNHNS and SASEGT. Trimming took 3 bases from V and 4 from J, leaving 6 bases between them. The CDR3 covers 12 residues. The CDR3 sequence is CASSDLIYGYTF. CDR3 coding DNA: TGTGCCAGCAGTGACCTAATCTATGGCTACACCTTC.

The chain is built from TRBV9 and TRBJ1-2; TRBD1 might be the D (6 bases). Germline assignment: CDR1 SGDLS and CDR2 YYNGEE. The CDR3 covers 15 residues. Trimming stripped 4 bases from V and 5 bases from J, with 18 bases between. The CDR3 DNA sequence: TGTGCCAGCAGCCCCCAAGGACAGCTACGGTATGGCTACACCTTC. This sequence encodes CASSPQGQLRYGYTF.

The rearrangement uses TRBV6-5 and TRBJ1-1; D possibly corresponds to TRBD1 (6 bases). CDR3 length: 13 amino acids. V was pared by 9 bases and J by 1 base, with 12 bases between. Per the germline V gene, CDR1 is MNHEY and CDR2 is SVGAGI. The CDR3 loop reads CASSDRPNTEAFF. The CDR3 bases are TGTGCCAGTTCCGACAGGCCGAACACTGAAGCTTTCTTT.

The chain links TRBV3-1 (or the pseudogene TRBV3-2) to TRBJ1-6; a weak D match, TRBD1 (5 bases). The CDR3 runs to 15 residues. Per germline, CDR1 LGHDT and CDR2 YNNKEL (reference sequence). V lost 7 bases to trimming and J lost 0 bases, with 10 bases between them. The CDR3 is CASMRGGSYNSPLHF. The CDR3 DNA sequence: TGTGCCAGCATGCGGGGGGGCTCCTATAATTCACCCCTCCACTTT.

J is TRBJ2-3 and V is TRBV11-3, with D unresolved. V lost 0 bases and J lost 2, with 6 bases in between. Germline assignment: CDR1 SGHNT and CDR2 YENEEA. The CDR3 is made up of 14 amino acids. The CDR3 DNA reads as TGTGCCAGCAGCTTAGATATCAACACAGATACGCAGTATTTT. It translates to CASSLDINTDTQYF.

The chain links TRBV4-2 to TRBJ2-3; TRBD2 matches at 9 bases. The CDR3 loop spans 16 amino acids. V was clipped by 2 bases and J by 3 bases; unmatched bases: 6. CDR1 LGHNA and CDR2 YNFKEQ come from the germline V gene. The CDR3 sequence is CASSQYPGLATDTQYF. The CDR3, as DNA: TGTGCCAGCAGCCAATACCCGGGACTAGCAACAGATACGCAGTATTTT.

This chain joins TRBV2 and TRBJ2-7, with D perhaps TRBD1 (6 bases). The germline gives CDR1 SNHLY, CDR2 FYNNEI. The V end was cut by 4 bases, the J end by 2 bases, with 9 bases between. CDR3 length: 13 amino acids. The CDR3 reads CASSVYRAYEQYF. The CDR3 DNA reads as TGTGCCAGCAGTGTTTACAGGGCCTACGAGCAGTACTTC.

This chain uses TRBV7-2 with TRBJ2-1; D gene uncertain. This CDR3 contains 12 residues. The germline V gene has CDR1 SGHTA and CDR2 FQGNSA. The V end was cut by 3 bases, the J end by 10 bases, with 10 bases between. Written as DNA, the CDR3 is TGTGCCAGCAGCTTCTACTTGGGGGAGCAGTTCTTC. Amino acid sequence: CASSFYLGEQFF.

The rearrangement joins TRBV19 to TRBJ1-5, with 9 positions matching TRBD1. Per germline, CDR1 LNHDA and CDR2 SQIVND (reference sequence). The CDR3 has 15 residues. Germline trimming cut 6 bases from V and 3 bases from J; bases unmatched to any gene: 6. The CDR3 region has the DNA TGTGCCAGTAGACCTAGGGACAGGGTCAATCAGCCCCAGCATTTT. Its translation is CASRPRDRVNQPQHF.

The chain couples TRBV27 to TRBJ2-7, with 8 bases lining up with TRBD2. This CDR3 has 16 amino acids. Germline CDR1 MNHEY, CDR2 SMNVEV (reference sequence). V trimming: 4 bases; J trimming: 2 bases; junction bases outside the gene matches: 10. CDR3 loop: CASSSFSGTLTYEQYF. CDR3 bases: TGTGCCAGCAGTTCTTTTAGCGGGACCCTTACCTACGAGCAGTACTTC.